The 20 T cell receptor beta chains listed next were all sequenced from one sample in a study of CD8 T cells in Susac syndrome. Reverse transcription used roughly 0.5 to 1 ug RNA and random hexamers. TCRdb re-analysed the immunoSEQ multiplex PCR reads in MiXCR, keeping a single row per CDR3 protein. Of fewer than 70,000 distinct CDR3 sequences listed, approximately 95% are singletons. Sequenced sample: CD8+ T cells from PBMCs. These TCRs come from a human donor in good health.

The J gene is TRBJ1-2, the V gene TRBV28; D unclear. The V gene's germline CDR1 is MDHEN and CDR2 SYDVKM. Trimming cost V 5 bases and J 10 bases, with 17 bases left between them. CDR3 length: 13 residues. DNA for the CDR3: TGTGCCAGCAGTCCCGCGGACTTTTTTTCCTACACCTTC. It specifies CASSPADFFSYTF.

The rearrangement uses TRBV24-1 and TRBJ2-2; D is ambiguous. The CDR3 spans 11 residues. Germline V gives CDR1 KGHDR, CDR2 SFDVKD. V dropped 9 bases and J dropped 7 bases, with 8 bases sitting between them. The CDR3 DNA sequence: TGTGCCACCCATTTCGGCGGGGAGCTGTTTTTT. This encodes CATHFGGELFF.

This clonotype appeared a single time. CDR3 sequence: CASSAAGTFPTYEQYF. The CDR3 nucleotides read TGTGCCAGCAGTGCCGCCGGGACTTTCCCGACCTACGAGCAGTACTTC. The chain joins TRBV12-3 or TRBV12-4 to TRBJ2-7, with D maybe TRBD2 (6 bases). The CDR3 has 16 residues. Trimming removed 5 bases from V and 2 bases from J, with 19 bases in between.

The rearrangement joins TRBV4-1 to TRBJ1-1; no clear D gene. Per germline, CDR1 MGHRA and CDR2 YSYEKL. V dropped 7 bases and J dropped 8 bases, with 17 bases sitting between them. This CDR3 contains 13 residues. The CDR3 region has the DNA TGCGCCAGCACCCAGACCCGGATAGAGGAAGCTTTCTTT. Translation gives CASTQTRIEEAFF.

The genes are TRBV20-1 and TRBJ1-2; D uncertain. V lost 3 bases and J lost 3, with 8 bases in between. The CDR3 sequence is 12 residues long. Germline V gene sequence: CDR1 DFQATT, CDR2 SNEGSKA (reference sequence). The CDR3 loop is CSASEQYYGYTF. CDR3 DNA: TGCAGTGCTAGTGAGCAGTACTATGGCTACACCTTC.

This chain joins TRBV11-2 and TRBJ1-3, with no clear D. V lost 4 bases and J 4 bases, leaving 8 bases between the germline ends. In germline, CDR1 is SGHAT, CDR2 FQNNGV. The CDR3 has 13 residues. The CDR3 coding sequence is TGTGCCAGCAGCTCAGAGTGGGGAAACACCATATATTTT. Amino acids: CASSSEWGNTIYF.

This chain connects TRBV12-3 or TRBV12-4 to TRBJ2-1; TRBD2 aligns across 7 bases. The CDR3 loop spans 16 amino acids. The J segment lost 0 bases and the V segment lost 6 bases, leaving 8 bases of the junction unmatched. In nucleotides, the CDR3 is TGTGCCAGCAGCCCTGGGTGGGGGGGCTCCTACAATGAGCAGTTCTTC. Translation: CASSPGWGGSYNEQFF.

CDR3 region: CSGAGVDYGYTF. The CDR3 DNA reads as TGCAGCGGCGCCGGGGTAGACTATGGCTACACCTTC. The gene calls are TRBV29-1 and TRBJ1-2, with D uncertain. Trimming pared 7 bases from V and 3 bases from J, leaving 12 bases between. The CDR3 covers 12 residues. Germline CDR1 SQVTM, CDR2 ANQGSEA.

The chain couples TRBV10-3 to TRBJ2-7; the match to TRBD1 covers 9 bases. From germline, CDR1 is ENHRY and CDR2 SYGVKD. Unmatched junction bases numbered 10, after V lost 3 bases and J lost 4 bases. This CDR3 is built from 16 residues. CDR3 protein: CAISEPPGQGLYEQYV. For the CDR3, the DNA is TGTGCCATCAGTGAACCCCCGGGACAGGGCCTATACGAGCAGTACGTC.

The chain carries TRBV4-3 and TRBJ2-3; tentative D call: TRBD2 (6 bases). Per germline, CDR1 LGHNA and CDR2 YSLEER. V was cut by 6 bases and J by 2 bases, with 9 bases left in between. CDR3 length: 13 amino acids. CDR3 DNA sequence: TGCGCCAGCAGGGCTAGCGTCACAGATACGCAGTATTTT. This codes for CASRASVTDTQYF.

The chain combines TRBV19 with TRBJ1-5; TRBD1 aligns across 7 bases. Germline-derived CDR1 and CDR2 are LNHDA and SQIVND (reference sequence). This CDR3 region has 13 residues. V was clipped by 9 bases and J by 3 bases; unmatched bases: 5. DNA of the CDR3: TGTGCCAGCAAGACAGGGCACAATCAGCCCCAGCATTTT. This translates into CASKTGHNQPQHF.

CDR3 nucleotide sequence: TGTGCCAGCAGCGCGGACAGGGAGAGCAATCAGCCCCAGCATTTT. Translated, it gives CASSADRESNQPQHF. The chain joins TRBV7-9 to TRBJ1-5; 8 nucleotides line up with TRBD1. The CDR3 runs 15 residues. In germline, CDR1 is SEHNR, CDR2 FQNEAQ (reference sequence). Losses at the gene ends were 5 bases for V and 1 base for J; bases not matched to a gene: 4.

As DNA, the CDR3 is TGTGCCAGCAGCTCTATCAGGGCGGGACAGGACCATTCACCCCTCCACTTT. Protein: CASSSIRAGQDHSPLHF. The J gene is TRBJ1-6, the V gene TRBV13, with 8 bases aligning to TRBD1. With 4 bases clipped from V and 8 bases from J, the junction kept 13 bases outside the gene matches. CDR1 and CDR2 from the germline V gene are PRHDT and FYEKMQ (reference sequence). The CDR3 is 17 residues long.

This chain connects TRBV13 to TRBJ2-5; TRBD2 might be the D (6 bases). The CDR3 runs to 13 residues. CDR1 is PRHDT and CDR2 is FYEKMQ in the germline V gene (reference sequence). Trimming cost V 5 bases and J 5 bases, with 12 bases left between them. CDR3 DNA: TGTGCCAGCAGCCTTAGCGGATCCGAGACCCAGTACTTC. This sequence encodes CASSLSGSETQYF. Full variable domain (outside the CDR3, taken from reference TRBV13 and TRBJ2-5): AAGVIQSPRHLIKEKRETATLKCYPIPRHDTVYWYQQGPGQDPQFLISFYEKMQSDKGSIPDRFSAQQFSDYHSELNMSSLELGDSALYFCASSLSGSETQYFGPGTRLLVL.

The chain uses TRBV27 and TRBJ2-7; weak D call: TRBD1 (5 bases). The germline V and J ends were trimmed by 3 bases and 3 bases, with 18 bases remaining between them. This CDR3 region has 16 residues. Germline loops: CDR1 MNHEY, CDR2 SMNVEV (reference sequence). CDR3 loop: CASSFLSGSPLYEQYF. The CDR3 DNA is TGTGCCAGCAGTTTCCTGTCAGGGTCCCCGCTCTACGAGCAGTACTTC.

The CDR3 loop reads CASSLDTTDTQYF. Written as DNA, the CDR3 is TGTGCCAGCAGCTTAGACACAACAGATACGCAGTATTTT. This rearrangement joins TRBV7-9 to TRBJ2-3, with D unclear. This CDR3 region has 13 residues. V lost 1 base, J lost 3 bases, and 5 bases lay in between. Per germline, CDR1 SEHNR and CDR2 FQNEAQ (reference sequence).

The CDR3 sequence is CASSPRLAGPTWETQYF. CDR3 coding DNA: TGTGCCAGCAGCCCCCGACTAGCGGGGCCCACATGGGAGACCCAGTACTTC. The chain employs TRBV7-3 and TRBJ2-5, with 11 bases matching TRBD2. V dropped 5 bases and J dropped 5; count of bases not matched to a gene: 13. Germline V CDR1 and CDR2: SGHTA, FQGTGA. The CDR3 is made up of 17 amino acids.

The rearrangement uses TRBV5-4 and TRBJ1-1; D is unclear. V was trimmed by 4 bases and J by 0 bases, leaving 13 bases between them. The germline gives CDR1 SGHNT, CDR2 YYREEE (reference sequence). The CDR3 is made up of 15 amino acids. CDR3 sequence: CASSAPQTLNTEAFF. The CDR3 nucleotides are TGTGCCAGCAGCGCACCACAGACTTTGAACACTGAAGCTTTCTTT.

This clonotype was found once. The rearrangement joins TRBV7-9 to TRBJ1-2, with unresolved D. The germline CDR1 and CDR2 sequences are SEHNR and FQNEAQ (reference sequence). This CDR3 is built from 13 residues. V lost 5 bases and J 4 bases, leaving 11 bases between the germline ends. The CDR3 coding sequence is TGTGCCAGCAGCCCTGGATGGGGCTATGGCTACACCTTC. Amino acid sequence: CASSPGWGYGYTF.

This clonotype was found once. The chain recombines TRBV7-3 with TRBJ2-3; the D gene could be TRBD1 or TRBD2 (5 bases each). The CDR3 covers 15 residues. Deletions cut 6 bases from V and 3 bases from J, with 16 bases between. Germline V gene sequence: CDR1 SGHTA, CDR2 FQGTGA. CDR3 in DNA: TGTGCCAGCAGTGCCACCGGGACCATTACAGATACGCAGTATTTT. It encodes CASSATGTITDTQYF.